This T cell receptor beta chain is drawn from a study of OX40 agonist ivuxolimab in advanced cancers. Study results and caveats: At doses 0.1 to 3.0 mg/kg, CD4+ and CD8+ clones expanded.

Points on this clone: Antigen: not known.

The repertoire was sequenced with immunoSEQ multiplex PCR; TCRdb's copy has only in-frame clones and lacks some. The table has fewer than 75,000 clones, 87% seen once. Germline V gene lookup returns CDR1 MNHNY and CDR2 SVGAGI (reference sequence). The CDR3 extends over 16 amino acids. V was clipped by 6 bases and J by 7 bases; unmatched bases: 14. The origin of this receptor is an adult with an advanced solid tumor such as melanoma, head and neck, liver or kidney cancer. This sequence joins TRBV6-6 and TRBJ2-3; 9 nucleotides align to TRBD1. Sequencing used CD4+ or CD8+ T cells sorted from blood, obtained in a trial of the OX40 agonist ivuxolimab. The CDR3 loop is CASSNEGQGNGNTQYF. CDR3 DNA sequence: TGTGCCAGCAGCAACGAAGGACAGGGGAACGGGAATACGCAGTATTTT.